This TCR beta chain was sequenced for a study of T cell repertoires in cytomegalovirus infection. Study-wide context: Recently described HLA-C-restricted plus well-studied HLA-B-restricted CMV epitopes were used.

One entry per CDR3 protein, called by TCRdb with MiXCR from the reads. The sample lists a few hundred thousand distinct CDR3 sequences; approximately 40% were seen once. This clonotype appeared a few times. Its antigen is undetermined. Whole-study results and caveats: The study identified carriers of CMV plus the relevant HLA from cumulative public TCR beta family frequency. It was HLA-C-restricted CMV-specific TCR beta clonotypes that dominated the response ex vivo.

Germline loops: CDR1 MNHEY, CDR2 SVGAGI. V lost 2 bases, J lost 11 bases, and 18 bases lay in between. There are 14 residues in the CDR3. This chain uses TRBV6-5 with TRBJ1-1; possibly TRBD1 for D (5 bases). Sequenced here: cultured PBMCs, sampled from culture after CMV antigen stimulation. The receptor's source is a human donor in good health (CMV status not recorded). Some clones in this sample may be carry-over from other donors' samples. CDR3 residues: CASSYGNQGTAAFF. DNA of the CDR3: TGTGCCAGCAGTTACGGGAATCAGGGTACTGCTGCTTTCTTT.